Below, one TCR beta chain is given with its context. A single base separates this from a much larger clone, so it may be a read error. These data belong to a study of T cells in Graves' hyperthyroidism and ophthalmopathy. Researchers amplified the TCR beta CDR3 regions from RNA transcripts. The TCR CDR3 was amplified in a first-round RT-PCR using the HTBI primer set. Using its own MiXCR run on the multiplex PCR reads, TCRdb lists one record per CDR3 protein. The repertoire includes around 560,000 distinct CDR3 sequences, 16% of them detected once, and 15% to 20% sits in the top ten. The CDR3 has 14 residues. The germline gives CDR1 SEHNR, CDR2 FQNEAQ (reference sequence).

The sample consisted of blood. The gene calls are TRBV7-9 and TRBJ2-3, with 8 bases that match TRBD1. This clonotype was obtained from a woman under 30 with Graves' hyperthyroidism. The CDR3 sequence: CASSLVRGPDTRYF. CDR3 coding DNA: TGTGCCAGCAGCTTAGTCAGGGGGCCAGATACGCGGTATTTT. The full variable domain, its missing parts supplied by reference TRBV7-9 and TRBJ2-3, is DTGVSQNPRHKITKRGQNVTFRCDPISEHNRLYWYRQTLGQGPEFLTYFQNEAQLEKSRLLSDRFSAERPKGSFSTLEIQRTEQGDSAMYLCASSLVRGPDTRYFGPGTRLTVL.